These 26 T cell receptor beta chains came from one sample sequenced in a study of blood T cell repertoires in COVID-19. Using immunoSEQ multiplex PCR, the repertoire was profiled, and TCRdb retains in-frame clones only, with some absent. The repertoire holds about 240,000 clones, with about 87% as singletons. The sample comprised peripheral blood. The receptors stem from a woman between 65 and 79 years old with active or convalescent COVID-19.

The J gene is TRBJ1-2, the V gene TRBV6-5, with D unclear. With 4 bases removed from V and 1 base from J, the gap between germline ends came to 13 bases. The CDR3 spans 15 residues. CDR1 is MNHEY, CDR2 SVGAGI, per germline. CDR3 sequence reads: CASSSPGLLNYGYTF. CDR3 in DNA: TGTGCCAGCAGTTCCCCCGGACTGCTTAACTATGGCTACACCTTC.

The rearrangement links TRBV11-2 to TRBJ2-7, with TRBD2 identical over 11 bases. Germline trimming cut 5 bases from V and 1 base from J; bases unmatched to any gene: 4. The CDR3 totals 15 residues. Germline V gene lookup returns CDR1 SGHAT and CDR2 FQNNGV. CDR3 region: CASSPLAGVSYEQYF. As DNA, the CDR3 is TGTGCCAGCAGCCCACTAGCGGGGGTTTCCTACGAGCAGTACTTC. The full variable domain, with the rest looked up from reference TRBV11-2 and TRBJ2-7, is EAGVAQSPRYKIIEKRQSVAFWCNPISGHATLYWYQQILGQGPKLLIQFQNNGVVDDSQLPKDRFSAERLKGVDSTLKIQPAKLEDSAVYLCASSPLAGVSYEQYFGPGTRLTVT.

The rearrangement links TRBV4-3 to TRBJ1-4, with D uncertain. Between the trimmed V and J ends, which lost 0 bases and 7 bases, there was a span of 15 bases. The CDR3 runs 16 residues. CDR1 LGHNA and CDR2 YSLEER come from the germline V gene. CDR3 protein: CASSQDRQNEGEKLFF. The CDR3 DNA sequence: TGCGCCAGCAGCCAAGATCGGCAGAATGAGGGTGAAAAACTGTTTTTT.

The CDR3 loop reads CASSLAVGGRGKYEQYF. CDR3 sequence (DNA): TGTGCCAGCAGCCTCGCGGTCGGGGGGCGTGGGAAATACGAGCAGTACTTC. The rearrangement links TRBV7-2 to TRBJ2-7; tentatively, D is TRBD2 (7 bases). Trimming cost V 5 bases and J 4 bases, with 24 bases left between them. This CDR3 region has 17 residues. Germline CDR1 reads SGHTA; CDR2 reads FQGNSA. Full variable domain (remainder filled in from reference TRBV7-2 and TRBJ2-7): GAGVSQSPSNKVTEKGKDVELRCDPISGHTALYWYRQSLGQGLEFLIYFQGNSAPDKSGLPSDRFSAERTGGSVSTLTIQRTQQEDSAVYLCASSLAVGGRGKYEQYFGPGTRLTVT.

The chain recombines TRBV7-8 with TRBJ1-2; D gene uncertain. CDR3 length equals 12 residues. Germline V gene lookup returns CDR1 SGHVS and CDR2 FQNEAQ. The V gene lost 1 base and the J gene lost 8 bases, with 8 bases spanning the gap. The CDR3 sequence is CASSLERGGYTF. CDR3 coding DNA: TGTGCCAGCAGCTTAGAACGCGGCGGCTACACCTTC.

J is TRBJ1-1 and V is TRBV14; the match to TRBD1 covers 9 bases. The CDR3 is 16 residues long. With 3 bases clipped from V and 4 bases from J, the junction kept 9 bases outside the gene matches. The germline CDR1 and CDR2 sequences are SGHDN and FVKESK. The CDR3 loop reads CASSHGTGYGGTEAFF. The CDR3 nucleotides are TGTGCCAGCAGCCATGGGACAGGGTATGGGGGCACTGAAGCTTTCTTT.

This clone turned up a few times. The rearrangement joins TRBV27 to TRBJ1-2, with TRBD1 matching over 9 bases. V lost 5 bases to trimming and J lost 6 bases; unmatched junction nucleotides: 10. This CDR3 region has 15 residues. The germline V gene has CDR1 MNHEY and CDR2 SMNVEV (reference sequence). The CDR3 loop is CASSRLGTGNDGYTF. The CDR3 DNA sequence: TGTGCCAGCAGTCGCCTCGGGACAGGGAACGATGGCTACACCTTC.

This rearrangement joins TRBV15 to TRBJ1-5, with 7 bases identical to TRBD1. The V gene's germline CDR1 is LNHNV and CDR2 YYDKDF (reference sequence). This CDR3 region has 17 residues. J was trimmed by 2 bases and V by 4 bases; bases with no gene match: 11. CDR3 coding DNA: TGTGCCACCAGCAAAGACCCAGGACAGGTCCGCAATCAGCCCCAGCATTTT. Protein sequence: CATSKDPGQVRNQPQHF. Supplemented by reference TRBV15 and TRBJ1-5, the full variable domain reads DAMVIQNPRYQVTQFGKPVTLSCSQTLNHNVMYWYQQKSSQAPKLLFHYYDKDFNNEADTPDNFQSRRPNTSFCFLDIRSPGLGDTAMYLCATSKDPGQVRNQPQHFGDGTRLSIL.

This chain joins TRBV19 and TRBJ1-2, with 8 bases fitting TRBD1. J lost 3 bases, V lost 6 bases, and 6 bases had no gene match. CDR3 size: 14 residues. Per germline, CDR1 LNHDA and CDR2 SQIVND (reference sequence). CDR3 coding DNA: TGTGCCAGTAGCCAGGGGGCGAGAGACTATGGCTACACCTTC. Its translation: CASSQGARDYGYTF. The variable domain in full, completed from reference TRBV19 and TRBJ1-2, reads DGGITQSPKYLFRKEGQNVTLSCEQNLNHDAMYWYRQDPGQGLRLIYYSQIVNDFQKGDIAEGYSVSREKKESFPLTVTSAQKNPTAFYLCASSQGARDYGYTFGSGTRLTVV.

The chain joins TRBV5-4 to TRBJ2-6; D may be TRBD1 (5 bases). The CDR3 covers 16 residues. Germline CDR1 and CDR2: SGHNT and YYREEE (reference sequence). The germline V and J ends were trimmed by 0 bases and 0 bases, with 7 bases remaining between them. The chain's CDR3 is CASSLGTNSGANVLTF. The CDR3 DNA follows: TGTGCCAGCAGCTTGGGGACAAACTCTGGGGCCAACGTCCTGACTTTC.

This clone occurred a few times. The V and J genes are TRBV6-6 and TRBJ2-1, with 8 positions matching TRBD2. V was clipped by 1 base and J by 7 bases; unmatched bases: 9. The germline CDR1 and CDR2 sequences are MNHNY and SVGAGI (reference sequence). The CDR3 spans 16 residues. CDR3 loop: CASSYLMSGGKNEQFF. The CDR3 DNA sequence: TGTGCCAGCAGTTACTTGATGAGCGGGGGTAAGAATGAGCAGTTCTTC.

A single count supports this clone. V is TRBV11-3 and J is TRBJ1-6; D may be TRBD1 (6 bases). The CDR3 totals 12 residues. V lost 5 bases, J lost 9 bases, and 8 bases lay in between. Germline CDR1 and CDR2: SGHNT and YENEEA. This CDR3 reads CASSATGSPLHF. In DNA, the CDR3 is TGTGCCAGCAGCGCGACAGGTTCACCCCTCCACTTT.

V gene TRBV4-3 combines with J gene TRBJ2-3, with 9 bases matching TRBD1. J gave up 2 bases and V 1 base, and 4 bases lay outside the gene matches. The CDR3 covers 16 residues. Germline V gives CDR1 LGHNA, CDR2 YSLEER. The CDR3 DNA reads TGCGCCAGCAGCCAAGGACAGGGGGGTACCACAGATACGCAGTATTTT. Protein: CASSQGQGGTTDTQYF.

The rearrangement links TRBV5-1 to TRBJ1-1; TRBD1 aligns across 10 bases. CDR1 and CDR2 (germline): SGHRS, YFSETQ. The CDR3 totals 15 residues. The junction had 3 bases not matched to a gene; V was cut back by 0 bases and J by 4 bases. The CDR3 nucleotides are TGCGCCAGCAGCTTGGATGGACAGGGGGGCACTGAAGCTTTCTTT. Translating gives CASSLDGQGGTEAFF. The full variable domain, its missing parts supplied by reference TRBV5-1 and TRBJ1-1, is KAGVTQTPRYLIKTRGQQVTLSCSPISGHRSVSWYQQTPGQGLQFLFEYFSETQRNKGNFPGRFSGRQFSNSRSEMNVSTLELGDSALYLCASSLDGQGGTEAFFGQGTRLTVV.

The rearrangement links TRBV29-1 to TRBJ2-5; 7 bases line up with TRBD1. The J call is uncertain, as TRBJ2-7 better fits the DNA end. Germline lookup yields CDR1 SQVTM and CDR2 ANQGSEA. The CDR3 runs to 12 residues. The CDR3 coding sequence is TGCAGCGTGACAGGGAATAACTACGAGCAGTACTTC. Residues: CSVTGNNYEQYF.

The V and J genes are TRBV5-6 and TRBJ2-3; a possible D gene is TRBD1 (5 bases). Germline loops: CDR1 SGHDT, CDR2 YYEEEE. The CDR3 is 11 amino acids. V was cut by 3 bases and J by 6 bases, with 5 bases left in between. The CDR3 spells CASSSGDTQYF. The CDR3 nucleotides read TGTGCCAGCAGCTCAGGGGATACGCAGTATTTT.

The chain joins TRBV19 to TRBJ2-5; TRBD2 matches 7 bases. J gave up 2 bases and V 6 bases, and 12 bases lay outside the gene matches. This CDR3 comprises 16 residues. Germline-derived CDR1 and CDR2 are LNHDA and SQIVND (reference sequence). CDR3 in amino acids: CASSTIVGGMQETQYF. CDR3 coding DNA: TGTGCCAGTAGCACCATAGTCGGGGGGATGCAAGAGACCCAGTACTTC.

The chain uses TRBV3-1 (or the pseudogene TRBV3-2) and TRBJ2-3, with 10 positions matching TRBD2. Germline V gene data show CDR1 as LGHDT and CDR2 as YNNKEL (reference sequence). The J segment lost 6 bases and the V segment lost 0 bases, leaving 15 bases of the junction unmatched. This CDR3 is built from 19 residues. CDR3 in amino acids: CASSQDSRIGAGGPDTQYF. CDR3 DNA: TGTGCCAGCAGCCAAGACAGTAGGATTGGAGCGGGGGGGCCTGATACGCAGTATTTT.

This chain joins TRBV19 and TRBJ1-1; D might be TRBD1 (5 bases). The germline V gene has CDR1 LNHDA and CDR2 SQIVND (reference sequence). The CDR3 covers 16 residues. The germline V and J ends were trimmed by 3 bases and 7 bases, with 21 bases remaining between them. The DNA for the CDR3 is TGTGCCAGTAGTATGACTTTTGGAAAGGGGAATAGTGAAGCTTTCTTT. It yields the protein CASSMTFGKGNSEAFF.

The rearrangement joins TRBV9 to TRBJ2-7; 8 bases are a match to TRBD2. Germline CDR1 and CDR2: SGDLS and YYNGEE. This CDR3 spans 14 amino acids. The trim removed 3 bases at V and 2 bases at J, leaving 4 bases unmatched. The CDR3 protein is CASSAAGGPYEQYF. The CDR3, as DNA: TGTGCCAGCAGCGCCGCGGGGGGCCCCTACGAGCAGTACTTC. The full variable domain, rest sourced from reference TRBV9 and TRBJ2-7, is DSGVTQTPKHLITATGQRVTLRCSPRSGDLSVYWYQQSLDQGLQFLIQYYNGEERAKGNILERFSAQQFPDLHSELNLSSLELGDSALYFCASSAAGGPYEQYFGPGTRLTVT.

The genes are TRBV6-5 and TRBJ1-2; D is ambiguous. Germline values: CDR1 MNHEY, CDR2 SVGAGI. Trimming shortened V by 0 bases and J by 4 bases, and 9 bases separated the two germline ends. The CDR3 runs to 14 residues. The chain's CDR3 is CASSYSRGPYGYTF. In DNA, the CDR3 is TGTGCCAGCAGTTACTCAAGAGGGCCCTATGGCTACACCTTC.

The V and J genes are TRBV6-5 and TRBJ2-7; the D is unclear. V was trimmed by 7 bases and J by 3 bases, leaving 16 bases between them. The CDR3 totals 14 residues. Germline V gene sequence: CDR1 MNHEY, CDR2 SVGAGI. Here the CDR3 reads CASTYTGRSYEQYF. CDR3 in DNA: TGTGCCAGCACCTACACTGGAAGGAGCTACGAGCAGTACTTC.

The chain carries TRBV7-9 and TRBJ2-7, with D tentatively TRBD1 (6 bases). V lost 5 bases and J lost 2, with 16 bases in between. The CDR3 has 15 amino acids. The germline gives CDR1 SEHNR, CDR2 FQNEAQ (reference sequence). CDR3 loop: CASSREGDRAYEQYF. The CDR3 DNA reads TGTGCCAGCAGCCGCGAGGGGGATAGGGCCTACGAGCAGTACTTC.

The V gene is TRBV7-8, the J gene TRBJ1-2; D gene uncertain. V dropped 6 bases and J dropped 1 base, with 9 bases sitting between them. Germline CDR1 and CDR2: SGHVS and FQNEAQ. The CDR3 has 13 residues. As DNA, the CDR3 is TGTGCCAGCAGTGCAGGACTTAACTATGGCTACACCTTC. Its protein is CASSAGLNYGYTF. Supplemented by reference TRBV7-8 and TRBJ1-2, the full variable domain reads GAGVSQSPRYKVAKRGQDVALRCDPISGHVSLFWYQQALGQGPEFLTYFQNEAQLDKSGLPSDRFFAERPEGSVSTLKIQRTQQEDSAVYLCASSAGLNYGYTFGSGTRLTVV.

The V and J genes are TRBV6-5 and TRBJ1-5; a possible D gene is TRBD1 (5 bases). The germline CDR1 and CDR2 sequences are MNHEY and SVGAGI. This CDR3 is 14 amino acids long. Trimming cost V 8 bases and J 0 bases, with 11 bases left between them. The CDR3 protein is CASAEQVSNQPQHF. The CDR3 bases are TGTGCCAGCGCCGAACAGGTTAGCAATCAGCCCCAGCATTTT.

The chain recombines TRBV9 with TRBJ2-5; 7 bases fit TRBD2. The V gene end was trimmed by 4 bases and the J gene end by 1 base; junction bases not matched to a gene: 13. Germline V CDR1 and CDR2: SGDLS, YYNGEE. This CDR3 has 17 residues. CDR3 nucleotide sequence: TGTGCCAGCAGCCCGTGGGTGGGTAGCGGGCCCCAAGAGACCCAGTACTTC. Residues: CASSPWVGSGPQETQYF.